A selection of T cell receptor beta chains follows, all from one sample in a study of cytomegalovirus exposure and HLA in healthy donors. Data came from immunoSEQ multiplex PCR; TCRdb stores just in-frame clones and leaves some out. This table holds some 120,000 clones, less than 80% found once. The sequencing input was PBMCs. The source of these receptors is a man younger than 45 in good health and CMV-seronegative. CDR3s include the opening cysteine and the closing phenylalanine or tryptophan. A D gene is named only where the DNA matches it firmly. Clone size appears in some rows only: once, few, many, or a class for an expanded clone.

J gene	D gene	V gene	clone size	CDR3 DNA	CDR3 protein
TRBJ1-2	TRBD1	TRBV28	few	TGTGCCAGCACCCGGGGTCGGACAGGGGACTATGGCTACACCTTC	CASTRGRTGDYGYTF
TRBJ2-1	TRBD1	TRBV7-2	.	TGTGCCAGCAGCCCGAGGACAGGGGGCTTTGACAATGAGCAGTTCTTC	CASSPRTGGFDNEQFF
TRBJ2-3	.	TRBV4-1	.	TGCGCCAGCAGCACTGGACAGACCCGCACAGATACGCAGTATTTT	CASSTGQTRTDTQYF
TRBJ2-1	.	TRBV7-6	.	TGTGCCAGCAGCTTCCGCAGGGTATATGAGCAGTTCTTC	CASSFRRVYEQFF
TRBJ2-2	TRBD2	TRBV10-2	.	TGCGCCGTTCCGGGACTAGCGGGCACCGGGGAGCTGTTTTTT	CAVPGLAGTGELFF
TRBJ1-6	TRBD1	TRBV5-4	.	TGTGCCAGCAGCTGGACAGGAACGAGCTCCTATAATTCACCCCTCCACTTT	CASSWTGTSSYNSPLHF
TRBJ2-3	.	TRBV5-1	few	TGCGCCAGCAGGTCCCAGAGCACAGATACGCAGTATTTT	CASRSQSTDTQYF
TRBJ1-1	.	TRBV6-1	.	TGTGCCAGCAGTGCGGAGGTTAACACTGAAGCTTTCTTT	CASSAEVNTEAFF
TRBJ1-1	.	TRBV19	once	TGTGCCAGTAGTGTGACAGCGAACACTGAAGCTTTCTTT	CASSVTANTEAFF
TRBJ1-6	.	TRBV5-1	.	TGCGCCAGCAGCTTGGACGGGACATATAATAATTCACCCCTCCACTTT	CASSLDGTYNNSPLHF
TRBJ2-7	TRBD1	TRBV5-6	.	TGTGCCAGCAGCTATCTCAGGGGGCTTACTAACGAGCAGTACTTC	CASSYLRGLTNEQYF
TRBJ2-3	TRBD2	TRBV6-4	.	TGTGCCAGCAGACCCGGACTAGTAACAGATACGCAGTATTTT	CASRPGLVTDTQYF
TRBJ2-1	TRBD1	TRBV7-3	once	TGTGCCAGCAGCCTTGGGACAGGCACCAGTGAGCAGTTCTTC	CASSLGTGTSEQFF
TRBJ2-6	.	TRBV9	.	TGTGCCAGCAGCCCACAGGCCTTTGGGGCCAACGTCCTGACTTTC	CASSPQAFGANVLTF
TRBJ2-1	TRBD2	TRBV2	.	TGTGCCAGCAGTGTCGAGCGGGGGGAGCAGTTCTTC	CASSVERGEQFF
TRBJ2-7	.	TRBV27	.	TGTGCCACCAGCGTACCAGGGATCTTTGGCGAGCAGTACTTC	CATSVPGIFGEQYF
TRBJ2-7	TRBD2	TRBV4-2	.	TGTGCCAGCAGCCATGCTAGCGGTGATACCTACGAGCAGTACTTC	CASSHASGDTYEQYF
TRBJ2-7	.	TRBV4-3	.	TGCGCCAGCAGCCAAGATAAACAGGGCTACGAGCAGTACTTC	CASSQDKQGYEQYF
TRBJ1-5	.	TRBV5-8	.	TGTGCCAGCAGCTTGTACTTCGGGAGGGATCAGCCCCAGCATTTT	CASSLYFGRDQPQHF
TRBJ1-2	.	TRBV5-4	.	TGTGCCAGCAGCTTGTCCTCAGGGTATGGCTACACCTTC	CASSLSSGYGYTF
TRBJ1-6	TRBD1	TRBV14	.	TGTGCCAGCAGCCAGGGCCCCGGGACAGGGGGCTCCTATAATTCACCCCTCCACTTT	CASSQGPGTGGSYNSPLHF
TRBJ2-7	TRBD2	TRBV28	.	TGTGCCAGCAGTCGAAGGCCGTCGGGGGGGGGCGAGCAGTACTTC	CASSRRPSGGGEQYF
TRBJ1-5	TRBD1	TRBV27	few	TGTGCCAGCAGCTGGGGGACAGGGTTTCAGCCCCAGCATTTT	CASSWGTGFQPQHF
TRBJ2-3	.	TRBV6-5	.	TGTGCCAGCAGTGAGGGTACAGCCTCAGATACGCAGTATTTT	CASSEGTASDTQYF
TRBJ1-2	.	TRBV5-4	.	TGTGCCAGCAGTAACGGGGGGACCGTAATGCGCGGCTACACCTTC	CASSNGGTVMRGYTF
TRBJ2-7	.	TRBV18	.	TGTGCCAGCTCACCAACGCAGGGTTTGTACGAGCAGTACTTC	CASSPTQGLYEQYF
TRBJ2-7	TRBD2	TRBV4-3	.	TGCGCCAGCAGCCAAGATAGGGGAGCGGGGTGGGAGCAGTACTTC	CASSQDRGAGWEQYF
TRBJ1-2	.	TRBV5-6	few	TGTGCCAGCAGCTTCCAGGGGCCCGGCACCTTC	CASSFQGPGTF
TRBJ1-2	TRBD1	TRBV30	few	TGTGCCTGGGGGGACAGGGGGCTCGGCTACACCTTC	CAWGDRGLGYTF
TRBJ2-1	TRBD1	TRBV5-4	few	TGTGCCAGCAGCCAGGACAGGGGTTCCTACAATGAGCAGTTCTTC	CASSQDRGSYNEQFF
TRBJ1-2	.	TRBV11-2	few	TGTGCCAGCAGCCCCCGGACACCTTTGTATGGCTACACCTTC	CASSPRTPLYGYTF
TRBJ2-7	TRBD1	TRBV18	.	TGTGCCAGCTCAGTGGCCGGGACAGGGGTCTACGAGCAGTACTTC	CASSVAGTGVYEQYF
TRBJ1-5	TRBD1	TRBV4-1	.	TGCGCCAGCAGCCAGAGGGGACAGTTCAATCAGCCCCAGCATTTT	CASSQRGQFNQPQHF
TRBJ2-5	.	TRBV4-2	.	TGTGCCAGCAGCCCTACGTCCGTTAACCAAGAGACCCAGTACTTC	CASSPTSVNQETQYF
TRBJ1-2	TRBD1	TRBV4-1	.	TGCGCCAGCAGCCAAGCCAGGGGGGATTATGGCTACACCTTC	CASSQARGDYGYTF